The clone carrying this T cell receptor beta chain was counted ten times or more. V shed 2 bases and J shed 8 bases, with 13 bases lying between them. The CDR3 length is 14 residues. The germline gives CDR1 SGHTA, CDR2 FQGNSA. This entry belongs to a study of blood T cell repertoires in COVID-19. The table came from immunoSEQ multiplex PCR; TCRdb's copy has only in-frame clones and leaves some out. Seen here are approximately 130,000 clones, 84% observed once, and the top ten hold 13%. J is TRBJ2-1 and V is TRBV7-2; D is perhaps TRBD2 (7 bases). The source of this sequence is a human donor in a cohort sampled during active COVID-19. Specimen: peripheral blood. CDR3 coding DNA: TGTGCCAGCAGCTTATGGGGGGGCGACGATGAGCAGTTCTTC. The encoded protein is CASSLWGGDDEQFF.